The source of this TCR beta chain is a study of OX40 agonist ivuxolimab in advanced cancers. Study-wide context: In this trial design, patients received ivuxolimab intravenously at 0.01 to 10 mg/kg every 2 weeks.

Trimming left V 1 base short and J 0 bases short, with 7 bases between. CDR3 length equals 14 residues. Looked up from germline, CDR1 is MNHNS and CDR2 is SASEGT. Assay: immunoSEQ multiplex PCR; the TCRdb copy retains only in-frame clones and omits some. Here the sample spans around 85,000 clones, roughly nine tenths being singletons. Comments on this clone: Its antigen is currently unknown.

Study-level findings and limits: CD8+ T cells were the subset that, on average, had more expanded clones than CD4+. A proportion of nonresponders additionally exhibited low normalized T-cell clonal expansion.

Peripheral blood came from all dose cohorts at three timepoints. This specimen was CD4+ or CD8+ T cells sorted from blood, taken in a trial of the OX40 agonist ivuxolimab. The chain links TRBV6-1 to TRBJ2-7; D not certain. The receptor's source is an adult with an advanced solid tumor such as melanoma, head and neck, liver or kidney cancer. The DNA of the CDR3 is TGTGCCAGCAGTGAAGGCCCCAGCTCCTACGAGCAGTACTTC. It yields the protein CASSEGPSSYEQYF.